This T cell receptor (beta chain) was captured in a study of blood T cell repertoires in COVID-19. Background on the study: Researchers got acute and convalescent COVID-19 samples from the United States, Italy and Spain.

Data came from immunoSEQ multiplex PCR; TCRdb stores just in-frame clones and leaves some out. This sample yields some 130,000 clones, of which approximately 88% are seen a single time; over 1.1% belongs to the top ten. The germline V gene encodes CDR1 SNHLY and CDR2 FYNNEI. V lost 5 bases and J lost 6, with 13 bases in between. This CDR3 comprises 13 residues. This TCR derives from a man aged 55-75 years with acute or convalescent COVID-19. Sample: peripheral blood. J is TRBJ1-2 and V is TRBV2; D is perhaps TRBD1 (5 bases). CDR3 in amino acids: CASSMGREDGYTF. DNA of the CDR3: TGTGCCAGCAGTATGGGCAGGGAAGATGGCTACACCTTC.